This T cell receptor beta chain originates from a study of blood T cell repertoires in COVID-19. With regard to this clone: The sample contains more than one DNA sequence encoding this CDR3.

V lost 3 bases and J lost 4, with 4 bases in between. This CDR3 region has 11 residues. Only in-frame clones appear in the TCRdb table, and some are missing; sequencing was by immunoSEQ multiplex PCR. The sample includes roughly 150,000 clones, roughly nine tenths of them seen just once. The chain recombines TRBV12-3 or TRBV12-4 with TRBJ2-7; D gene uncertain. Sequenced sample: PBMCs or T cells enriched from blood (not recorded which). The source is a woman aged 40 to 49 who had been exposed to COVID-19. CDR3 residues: CASSFGYEQYF. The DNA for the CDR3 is TGTGCCAGCAGTTTCGGGTACGAGCAGTACTTC.